The sequence of this T cell receptor beta chain was determined in a study of shared clonotypes between healthy human individuals. The method was immunoSEQ multiplex PCR; TCRdb's version includes in-frame clones alone and lacks a portion of them. Of approximately 1.5 million clones detected, 97% to 99% appear once; the ten largest clones hold under 0.45%. Sequencing used naive CD4+ T cells sorted from blood. The subset: CD45RA+ positively selected. This receptor was identified in a man aged 25 to 45 in good health.

The CDR3 nucleotides are TGTGCCAGCGCCCCCCGCATGGGCGGGGAGCTGTTTTTT. This sequence encodes CASAPRMGGELFF. The gene calls are TRBV14 and TRBJ2-2, with D unclear. Germline-derived CDR1 and CDR2 are SGHDN and FVKESK. CDR3 length: 13 residues. Trimming took 8 bases from V and 7 from J, leaving 14 bases between them.